A single sample gave rise to the 5 T cell receptor beta chains below, sequenced in a study of blood T cells in healthy people across ages. Combining a sample-barcoded 5' primer with a J-beta primer mix, a second PCR ran for about 7 to 11 cycles. TCRdb reanalysed the 5' RACE reads using MiXCR and keeps one entry per CDR3 protein. The sample includes 1,500,000 or so distinct CDR3 sequences, almost 60% seen only once; the top ten take under 8.5%. The sample consisted of blood. The receptors shown here come from a young man in good health.

V and J are TRBV7-9 and TRBJ2-7; no clear D gene. The CDR3 is made up of 13 amino acids. CDR1 is SEHNR and CDR2 is FQNEAQ in the germline V gene (reference sequence). V shed 5 bases and J shed 2 bases, with 10 bases lying between them. CDR3 bases: TGTGCCAGCAGCCCGACCCCCGCCTACGAGCAGTACTTC. Amino acids: CASSPTPAYEQYF. Combining the CDR3 with reference TRBV7-9 and TRBJ2-7 gives the whole variable domain DTGVSQNPRHKITKRGQNVTFRCDPISEHNRLYWYRQTLGQGPEFLTYFQNEAQLEKSRLLSDRFSAERPKGSFSTLEIQRTEQGDSAMYLCASSPTPAYEQYFGPGTRLTVT.

This clonotype was seen many times. CDR3 loop: CASSPRDFTDTQYF. The CDR3 DNA reads as TGTGCCAGCAGCCCCCGGGACTTCACAGATACGCAGTATTTT. The V and J genes are TRBV13 and TRBJ2-3; perhaps TRBD2 as D (6 bases). Germline V gene lookup returns CDR1 PRHDT and CDR2 FYEKMQ (reference sequence). Trimming cost V 5 bases and J 2 bases, with 11 bases left between them. CDR3 length: 14 amino acids.

This clonotype was seen more than once but under ten times. The chain is built from TRBV7-6 and TRBJ2-6; D is unresolved. The V end lost 5 bases, the J end lost 3 bases, and 11 bases lay between the germline ends. The CDR3 runs to 15 residues. Germline CDR1 reads SGHVS; CDR2 reads FNYEAQ. The CDR3 nucleotides are TGTGCCAGCAGCCTCGATGCTCTTGGGGCCAACGTCCTGACTTTC. Translated, it gives CASSLDALGANVLTF.

The chain couples TRBV6-5 to TRBJ1-2; D is unclear. Trimming stripped 2 bases from V and 5 bases from J, with 15 bases between. Per the germline V gene, CDR1 is MNHEY and CDR2 is SVGAGI. The CDR3 runs to 15 residues. DNA for the CDR3: TGTGCCAGCAGTTACGGTCAGGCTGTGATGTATGGCTACACCTTC. Protein sequence: CASSYGQAVMYGYTF.

The rearrangement joins TRBV3-1 to TRBJ2-5, with 14 bases that match TRBD2. The junction had 13 bases not matched to a gene; V was cut back by 5 bases and J by 11 bases. This CDR3 comprises 16 residues. Per germline, CDR1 LGHDT and CDR2 YNNKEL (reference sequence). The CDR3 spells CASSKGLAGAPGEQYF. The DNA of the CDR3 is TGTGCCAGCAGCAAGGGACTAGCGGGAGCCCCGGGGGAGCAGTACTTC.